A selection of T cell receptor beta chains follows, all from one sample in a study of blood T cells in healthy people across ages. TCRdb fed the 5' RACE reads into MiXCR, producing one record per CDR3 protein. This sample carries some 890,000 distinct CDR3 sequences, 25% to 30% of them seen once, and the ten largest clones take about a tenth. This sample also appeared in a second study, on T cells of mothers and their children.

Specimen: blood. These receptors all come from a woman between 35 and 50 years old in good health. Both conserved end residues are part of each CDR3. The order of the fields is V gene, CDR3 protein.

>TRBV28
CASSLRPGRTSGANVLTF
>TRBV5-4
CASSLEIKREYF
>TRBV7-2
CASSSAGAGVISYNEQYF
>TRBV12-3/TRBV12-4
CASSLGDRGLYTQYF
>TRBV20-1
CSAYGGGRYEQYF
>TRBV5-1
CASSFLSGEETQYF
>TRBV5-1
CASSLLDSSTYEQYF
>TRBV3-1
CASSQVREQQYF
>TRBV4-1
CASSQDGAGGVKETQYF
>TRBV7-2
CASRLGGNEQFF
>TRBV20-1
CSARQVQGESPLHF
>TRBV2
CASSEGQGGLYSNQPQHF
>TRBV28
CASSLADAYEQYF
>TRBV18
CASSPDLGNTEAFF
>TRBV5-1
CASSFGSSDRVHEQYF
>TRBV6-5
CASSYLREWGTEAFF
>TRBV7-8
CASSRQGSGSYGYTF
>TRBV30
CAWKFRGGLDTQYF
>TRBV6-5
CASSGDSHSNQPQHF
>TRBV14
CASSQLGGFETQYF
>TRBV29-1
CSVEEQGVETQYF
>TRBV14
CASSQWADTDTQYF
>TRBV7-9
CASSLSLSGELFF
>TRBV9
CASSVASGQETQYF
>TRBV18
CASTPTGVSTDTQYF
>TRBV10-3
CAISERPGQFGGSNYGYTF
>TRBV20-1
CSARPPGRRYGYTF
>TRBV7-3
CASSLTRPGDEQFF